This TCR beta chain was identified in a study of blood T cells in healthy people across ages (dated by TCRdb to about 2015). General notes on the study: Template switching captured roughly one uniquely barcoded TCR beta cDNA molecule per two T cells in model experiments. Age-related changes in TCR beta repertoire diversity were measured in the study by deep sequencing normalized with unique cDNA molecular identifiers. Donors were grouped into four age groups: young (average roughly 15 years), middle-aged (39), aged (around 66) and long-lived (about 89). To avoid experimental bias, donors of different ages were randomly spread across the sequencing lanes. Using the same blood draw, the study looked at two additional independent replicas of 1 million unique cDNA reads for two donors, one aged 18 to 30 and the other aged 80 or older.

What the study reported, not specific to this receptor: Compared with the aged group, more naive CD4+ T cells, fewer expanded clones and increased TCR diversity were shown by the long-lived group, suggesting age selection. Bulk unsorted PBMC profiling prevented conclusive comparison of naive and antigen-experienced compartments. Donor CMV infection status was unknown, potentially confounding age-related changes in expanded clonotypes. Estimates of total diversity from one million sequenced T cells were regarded as lower bounds and underestimates. As age increased, observed TCR beta diversity per million T cells dropped in a roughly linear way, and a significant reduction was already evident by age about 40. A strong correlation was found between observed TCR beta diversity and the percentage of naive T cells measured by flow cytometry.

The donors were about 40 Caucasian individuals from Russia, aged roughly 6 to 100 years, who were systemically healthy. Around 10 milliliters of peripheral blood were drawn from each donor into EDTA-treated Vacutainer tubes. Ficoll-Paque density-gradient centrifugation was used to isolate PBMCs, with at least 6 million obtained per sample. Total RNA, at least 6 micrograms per sample, was extracted from PBMCs with Trizol reagent. For every donor, an aliquot of PBMCs went through flow cytometry to measure the percentages of naive CD45RAhigh/CD27high T cells. Library preparation was by 5' RACE. TCRdb names Illumina HiSeq 2500 as the instrument used. The second PCR ran for roughly 6 to 11 cycles and used a J-beta primer mix along with a sample-barcoded 5' primer. Each TCR beta cDNA molecule received a unique molecular identifier from a template-switch 5' adaptor carrying 12 random nucleotides. Each sample yielded at least 2.5 million CDR3-containing paired-end reads. The Mint cDNA synthesis kit, primed by a TRBC-specific oligonucleotide, was used to synthesize first-strand cDNA from all RNA. After uracil-DNA glycosylase treatment, a first 18-cycle PCR used universal primers M1SS and BC2_uni_R on all cDNA. Per the authors' processing: For normalization, 1 million high-quality reads, each with a distinct molecular identifier, were randomly selected from each sample. Reads sharing molecular identifiers were discarded rather than binned into consensus sequences. MiTCR, run with a Q25 quality threshold and the strictest error-elimination algorithm, handled CDR3 identification, clonotype clustering and error correction. Lower-bound total TCR beta diversity was estimated with a nonparametric unseen species model using Euler transformation. Using fastp at Q25 and MiXCR, TCRdb reprocessed the public reads and kept productive beta chains. When rows share a CDR3 protein, they turn into one entry using the most common DNA and genes. These V and J calls originate from TCRdb's pipeline instead of the authors' own analysis. The sample profile shows hundreds of thousands of distinct CDR3 sequences; more than 35% of them were found once. The ten largest clonotypes hold roughly 18% of the sample.

The CDR3, from cysteine to phenylalanine, totals 16 residues. The only DNA kept is the CDR3, 48 bases in frame from the first base. Sequences LGHNA (CDR1) and YNFKEQ (CDR2) are obtained from the germline V gene. V is trimmed back by 2 bases and J by 8 bases, and the junction contains 8 bases that no gene match accounts for. On this clonotype: Its antigen has not been determined. No quality values exist for individual bases; no much larger clone is one base distant.

The rearrangement combines TRBV4-2 with TRBJ1-4; 10 bases in the junction line up with TRBD1. Sequences were obtained from blood. This receptor was identified in a man older than 75 in good health. The DNA is TGTGCCAGCAGCCAAAATCCGGGACAGGGGAACGAAAAACTGTTTTTT. Its protein product is CASSQNPGQGNEKLFF.